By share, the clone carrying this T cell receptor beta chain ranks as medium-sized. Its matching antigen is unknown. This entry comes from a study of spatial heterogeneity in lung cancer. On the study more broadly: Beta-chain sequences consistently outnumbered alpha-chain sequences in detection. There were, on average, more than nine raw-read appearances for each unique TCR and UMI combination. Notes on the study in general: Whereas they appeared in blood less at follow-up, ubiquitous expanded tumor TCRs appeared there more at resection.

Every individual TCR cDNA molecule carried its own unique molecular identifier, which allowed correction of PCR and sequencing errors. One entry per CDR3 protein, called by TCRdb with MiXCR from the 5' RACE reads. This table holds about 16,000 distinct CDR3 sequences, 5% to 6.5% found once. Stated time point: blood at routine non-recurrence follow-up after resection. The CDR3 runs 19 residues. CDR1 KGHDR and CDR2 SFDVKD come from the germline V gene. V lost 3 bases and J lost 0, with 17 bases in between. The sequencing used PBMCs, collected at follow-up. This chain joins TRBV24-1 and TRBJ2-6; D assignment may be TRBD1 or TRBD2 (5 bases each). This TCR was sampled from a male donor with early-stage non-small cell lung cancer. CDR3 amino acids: CATSDPSGPISSGANVLTF. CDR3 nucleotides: TGTGCCACCAGTGATCCCTCGGGACCGATTAGCTCTGGGGCCAACGTCCTGACTTTC.